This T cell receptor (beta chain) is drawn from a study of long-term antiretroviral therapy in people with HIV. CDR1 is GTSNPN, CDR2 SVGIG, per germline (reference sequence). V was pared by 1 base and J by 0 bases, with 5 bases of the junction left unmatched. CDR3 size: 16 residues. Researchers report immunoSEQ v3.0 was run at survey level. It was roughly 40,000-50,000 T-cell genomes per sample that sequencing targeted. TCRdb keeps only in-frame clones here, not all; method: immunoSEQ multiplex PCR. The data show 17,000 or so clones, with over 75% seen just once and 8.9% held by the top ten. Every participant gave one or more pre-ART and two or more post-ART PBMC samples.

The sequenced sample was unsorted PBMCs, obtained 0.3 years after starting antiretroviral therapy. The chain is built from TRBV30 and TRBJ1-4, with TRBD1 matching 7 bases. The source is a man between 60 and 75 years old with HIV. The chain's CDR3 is CAWSGQGKTTNEKLFF. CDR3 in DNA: TGTGCCTGGAGTGGACAGGGAAAGACAACTAATGAAAAACTGTTTTTT.